The source of this T cell receptor (beta chain) is a study of cytomegalovirus exposure and HLA in healthy donors. Points from the study as a whole: Altogether, around 160 TCR beta chains were recorded as cytomegalovirus-associated.

The PCR ran on 60 Vbeta and 13 Jbeta primers. Generated by immunoSEQ multiplex PCR, the TCRdb table keeps only in-frame clones and is missing some. The profile shows approximately 53,000 clones, 60% to 85% of them singletons. Comments on this clone: The antigen is not known.

V shed 7 bases and J 4 bases; nucleotides not matched to a gene: 7. In germline, CDR1 is MNHEY, CDR2 SVGAGI. This CDR3 has 15 residues. The V gene is TRBV6-5, the J gene TRBJ2-3; 11 bases agree with TRBD2. The receptor was derived from a man aged 25 to 40 in good health and CMV-seropositive. What was sequenced was PBMCs. This chain's CDR3 is CASIIAGGPPDTQYF. The CDR3 DNA follows: TGTGCCAGCATTATAGCGGGGGGGCCCCCAGATACGCAGTATTTT.